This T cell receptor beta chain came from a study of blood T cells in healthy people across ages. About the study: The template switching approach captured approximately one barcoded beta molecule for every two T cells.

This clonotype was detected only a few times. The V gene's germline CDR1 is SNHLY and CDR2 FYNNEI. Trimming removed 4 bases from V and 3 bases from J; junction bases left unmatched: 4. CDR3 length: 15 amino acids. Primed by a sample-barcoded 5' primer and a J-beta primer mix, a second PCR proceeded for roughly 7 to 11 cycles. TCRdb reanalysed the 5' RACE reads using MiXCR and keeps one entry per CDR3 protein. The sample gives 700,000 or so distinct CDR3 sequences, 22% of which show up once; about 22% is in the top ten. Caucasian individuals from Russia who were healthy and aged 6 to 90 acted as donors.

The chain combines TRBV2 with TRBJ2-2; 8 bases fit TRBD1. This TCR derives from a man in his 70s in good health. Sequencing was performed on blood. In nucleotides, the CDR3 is TGTGCCAGCAGTGGGTCCAGGGGGCACACCGGGGAGCTGTTTTTT. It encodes CASSGSRGHTGELFF.